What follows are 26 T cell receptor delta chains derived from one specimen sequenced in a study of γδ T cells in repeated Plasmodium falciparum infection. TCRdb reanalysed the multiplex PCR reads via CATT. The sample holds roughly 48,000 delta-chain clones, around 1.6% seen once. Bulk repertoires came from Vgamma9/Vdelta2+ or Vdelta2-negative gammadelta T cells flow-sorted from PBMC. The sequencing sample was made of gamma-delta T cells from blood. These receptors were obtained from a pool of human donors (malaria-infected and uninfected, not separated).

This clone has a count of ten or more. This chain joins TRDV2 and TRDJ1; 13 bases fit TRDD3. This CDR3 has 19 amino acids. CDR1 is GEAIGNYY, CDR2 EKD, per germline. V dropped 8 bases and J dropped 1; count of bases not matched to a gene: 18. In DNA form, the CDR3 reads TGTGCCTCCTTCTCTTTAACTGGGGGATACGCTCCGGGCACCGATAAACTCATCTTT. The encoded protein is CASFSLTGGYAPGTDKLIF.

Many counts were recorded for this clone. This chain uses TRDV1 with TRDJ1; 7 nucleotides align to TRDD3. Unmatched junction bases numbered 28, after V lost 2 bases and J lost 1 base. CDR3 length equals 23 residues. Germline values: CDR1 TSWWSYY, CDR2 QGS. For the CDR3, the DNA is TGTGCTCTTGGGGAAGACAAAGTAGCTCCTTGGTTTCGTACTGGGGACCTCACCGATAAACTCATCTTT. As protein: CALGEDKVAPWFRTGDLTDKLIF.

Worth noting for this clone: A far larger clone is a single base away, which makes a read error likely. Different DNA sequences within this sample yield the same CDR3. This CDR3 reads CALGVLASIPTPVVYTDKLIF. The CDR3 DNA reads TGTGCTCTTGGGGTCCTGGCCTCGATCCCTACCCCGGTCGTTTATACCGATAAACTCATCTTT. J is TRDJ1 and V is TRDV1; the D gene is possibly TRDD2 (5 bases). V was pared by 4 bases and J by 2 bases, with 32 bases between. The CDR3 is 21 residues long. From germline, CDR1 is TSWWSYY and CDR2 QGS.

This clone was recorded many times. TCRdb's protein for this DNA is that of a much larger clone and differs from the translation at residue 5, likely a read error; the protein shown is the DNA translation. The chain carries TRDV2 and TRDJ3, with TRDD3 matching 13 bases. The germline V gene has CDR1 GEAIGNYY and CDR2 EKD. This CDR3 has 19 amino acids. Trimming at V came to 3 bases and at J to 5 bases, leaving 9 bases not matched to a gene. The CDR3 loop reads CACDALLGDTLGDTRQMFF. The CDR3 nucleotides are TGTGCCTGTGACGCCCTACTGGGGGATACGCTGGGGGACACCCGACAGATGTTTTTC.

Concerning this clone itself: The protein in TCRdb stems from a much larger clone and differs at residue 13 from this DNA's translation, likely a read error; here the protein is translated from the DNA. The CDR3 here is CAFNRGRWGIKDIDKLIF. Written as DNA, the CDR3 is TGTGCCTTTAACAGGGGTCGTTGGGGGATAAAGGACATCGATAAACTCATCTTT. The rearrangement joins TRDV3 to TRDJ1; 9 positions match TRDD3. V was pared by 1 base and J by 4 bases, with 19 bases of the junction left unmatched. Per germline, CDR1 TVYSNPD and CDR2 GDNSRS (reference sequence). The CDR3 runs 18 residues.

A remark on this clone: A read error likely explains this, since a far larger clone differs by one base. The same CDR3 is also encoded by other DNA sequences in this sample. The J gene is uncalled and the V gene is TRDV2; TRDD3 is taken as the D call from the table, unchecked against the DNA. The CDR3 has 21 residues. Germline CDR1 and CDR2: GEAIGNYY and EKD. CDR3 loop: CACDILKVGTSSNGYTDKLIF. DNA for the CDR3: TGTGCCTGTGACATTCTTAAAGTGGGAACGTCCTCGAACGGGTACACCGATAAGCTCATCTTT.

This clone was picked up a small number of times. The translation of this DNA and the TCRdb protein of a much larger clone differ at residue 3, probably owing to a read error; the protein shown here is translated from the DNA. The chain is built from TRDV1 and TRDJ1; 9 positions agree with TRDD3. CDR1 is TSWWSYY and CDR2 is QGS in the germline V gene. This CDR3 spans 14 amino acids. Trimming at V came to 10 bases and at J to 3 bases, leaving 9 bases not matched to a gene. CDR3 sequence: CAPLAGGYPDKLIF. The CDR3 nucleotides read TGTGCTCCTTTGGCCGGGGGATACCCCGATAAACTCATCTTT.

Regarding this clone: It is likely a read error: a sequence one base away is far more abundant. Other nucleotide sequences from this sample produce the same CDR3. Here the CDR3 DNA reads TGTGCTCTTGGGGAACTTCCAACCTTACGGGGTGGTACAGAACTCATCTTT. Amino acids: CALGELPTLRGGTELIF. The rearrangement links TRDV1 to TRDJ1; D not resolved. Germline matching of the DNA provided the J gene here, since TCRdb leaves it blank. Looked up from germline, CDR1 is TSWWSYY and CDR2 is QGS. The CDR3 is made up of 17 amino acids. V was cut by 0 bases and J by 9 bases, with 23 bases left in between.

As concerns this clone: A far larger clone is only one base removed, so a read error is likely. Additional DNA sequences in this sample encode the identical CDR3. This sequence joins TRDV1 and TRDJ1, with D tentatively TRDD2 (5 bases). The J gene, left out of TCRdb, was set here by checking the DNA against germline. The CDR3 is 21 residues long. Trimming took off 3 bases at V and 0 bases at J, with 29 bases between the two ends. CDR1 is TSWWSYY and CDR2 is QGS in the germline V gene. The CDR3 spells CALGELKPCRLILKYTDKLIF. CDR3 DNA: TGTGCTCTTGGGGAGCTCAAACCTTGCCGATTGATCCTAAAGTACACCGATAAACTCATCTTT.

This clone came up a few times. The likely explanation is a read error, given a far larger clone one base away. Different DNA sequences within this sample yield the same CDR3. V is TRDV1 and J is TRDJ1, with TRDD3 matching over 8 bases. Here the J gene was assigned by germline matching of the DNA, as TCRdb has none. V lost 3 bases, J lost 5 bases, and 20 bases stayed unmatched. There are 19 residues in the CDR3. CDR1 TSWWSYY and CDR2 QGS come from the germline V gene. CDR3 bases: TGTGCTCTTGGGGAGCTTTCCCCCACTACTGGGGGGTACGAGGATAAACTCATCTTT. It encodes CALGELSPTTGGYEDKLIF.

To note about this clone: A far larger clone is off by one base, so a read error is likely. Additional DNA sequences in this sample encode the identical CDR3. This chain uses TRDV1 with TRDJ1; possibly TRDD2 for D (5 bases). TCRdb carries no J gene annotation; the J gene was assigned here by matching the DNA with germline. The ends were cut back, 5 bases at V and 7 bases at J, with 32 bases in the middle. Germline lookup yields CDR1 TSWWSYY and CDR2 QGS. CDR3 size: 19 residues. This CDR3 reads CALGSFAPLPGRPRFKLIF. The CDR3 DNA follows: TGTGCTCTTGGGTCATTCGCCCCCCTACCGGGACGACCTCGTTTTAAACTCATCTTT.

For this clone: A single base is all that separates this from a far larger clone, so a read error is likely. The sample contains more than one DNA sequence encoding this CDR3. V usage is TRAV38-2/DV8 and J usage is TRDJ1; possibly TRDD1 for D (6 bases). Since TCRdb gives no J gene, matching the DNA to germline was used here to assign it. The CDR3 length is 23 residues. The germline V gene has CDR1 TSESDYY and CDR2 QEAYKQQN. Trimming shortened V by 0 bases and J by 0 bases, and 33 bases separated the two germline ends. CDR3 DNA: TGTGCTTATAGGAGCGCGACCTGTCGAATAGTACTGGAGCCCGCGTTGTACACCGATAAACTCATCTTT. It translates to CAYRSATCRIVLEPALYTDKLIF.

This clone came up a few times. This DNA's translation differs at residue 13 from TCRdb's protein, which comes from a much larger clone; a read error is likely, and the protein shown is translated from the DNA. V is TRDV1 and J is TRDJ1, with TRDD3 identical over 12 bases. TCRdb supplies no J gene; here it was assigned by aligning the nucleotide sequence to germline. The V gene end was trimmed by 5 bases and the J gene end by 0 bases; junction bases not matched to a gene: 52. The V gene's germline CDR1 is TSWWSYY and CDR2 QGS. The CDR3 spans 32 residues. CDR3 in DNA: TGTGCTCTTGGGACTCCAATACCCGGCCACTCCCGCGCTACCCACTCCCGAGACTGGGGGATACCCCTGATTCGTTACACCGATAAACTCATCTTT. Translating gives CALGTPIPGHSRATHSRDWGIPLIRYTDKLIF.

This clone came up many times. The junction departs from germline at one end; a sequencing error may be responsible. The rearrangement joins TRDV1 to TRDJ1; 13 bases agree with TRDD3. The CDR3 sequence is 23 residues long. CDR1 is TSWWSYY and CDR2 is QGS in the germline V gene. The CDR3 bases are TGTGCTCTTAGGGAACCCCTAGATGGGCATCAGTACTGGGGGATACGTTTCACCGATAAACTCATCTTT. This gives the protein CALREPLDGHQYWGIRFTDKLIF.

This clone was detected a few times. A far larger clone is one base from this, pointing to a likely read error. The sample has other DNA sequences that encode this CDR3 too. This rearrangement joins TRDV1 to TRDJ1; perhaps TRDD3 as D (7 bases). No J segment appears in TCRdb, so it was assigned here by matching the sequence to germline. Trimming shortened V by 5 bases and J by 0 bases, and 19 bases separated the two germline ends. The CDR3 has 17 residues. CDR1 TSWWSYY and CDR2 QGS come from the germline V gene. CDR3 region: CALGLPATGGYTDKLIF. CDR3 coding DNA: TGTGCTCTTGGGCTTCCTGCGACCGGGGGATACACCGATAAACTCATCTTT.

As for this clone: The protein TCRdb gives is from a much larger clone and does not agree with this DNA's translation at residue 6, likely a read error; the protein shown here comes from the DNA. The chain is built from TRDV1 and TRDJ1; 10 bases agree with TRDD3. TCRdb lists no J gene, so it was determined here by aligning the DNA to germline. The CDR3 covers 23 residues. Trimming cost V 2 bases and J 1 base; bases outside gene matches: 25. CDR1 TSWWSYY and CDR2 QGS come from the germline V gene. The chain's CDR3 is CALGESFPFSYVGGYVATDKLIF. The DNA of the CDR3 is TGTGCTCTTGGGGAATCTTTTCCGTTTTCCTACGTGGGGGGATACGTAGCCACCGATAAACTCATCTTT.

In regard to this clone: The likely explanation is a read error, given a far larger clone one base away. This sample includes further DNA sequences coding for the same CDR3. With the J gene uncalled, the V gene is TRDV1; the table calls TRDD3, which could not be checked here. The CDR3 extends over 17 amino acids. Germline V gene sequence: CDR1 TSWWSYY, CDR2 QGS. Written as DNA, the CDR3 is TGTGCTCTTGGGGAAACAAGGGGGATGGACCGCACCGATAAACTCATCTTC. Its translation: CALGETRGMDRTDKLIF.

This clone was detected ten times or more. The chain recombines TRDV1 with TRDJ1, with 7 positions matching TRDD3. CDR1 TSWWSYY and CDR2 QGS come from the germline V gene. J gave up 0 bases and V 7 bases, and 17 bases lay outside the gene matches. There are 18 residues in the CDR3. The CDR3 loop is CALVQDLTGDVYTDKLIF. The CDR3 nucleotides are TGTGCTCTTGTTCAAGACCTTACTGGGGATGTGTACACCGATAAACTCATCTTT.

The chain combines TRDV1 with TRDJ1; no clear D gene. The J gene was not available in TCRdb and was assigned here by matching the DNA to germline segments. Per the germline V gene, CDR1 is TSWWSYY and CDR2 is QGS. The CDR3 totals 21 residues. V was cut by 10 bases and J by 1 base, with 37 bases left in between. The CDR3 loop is CAPGWKVLSWPSAIGTDKLIF. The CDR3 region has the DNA TGTGCTCCTGGTTGGAAGGTATTATCGTGGCCGAGCGCCATAGGCACCGATAAACTCATCTTT.

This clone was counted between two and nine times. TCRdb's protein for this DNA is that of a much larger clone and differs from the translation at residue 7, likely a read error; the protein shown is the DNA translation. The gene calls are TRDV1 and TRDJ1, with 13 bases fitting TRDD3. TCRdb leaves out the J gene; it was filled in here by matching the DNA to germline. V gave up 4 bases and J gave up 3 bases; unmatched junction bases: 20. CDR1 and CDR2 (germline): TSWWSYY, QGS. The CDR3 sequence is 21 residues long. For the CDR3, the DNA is TGTGCTCTTGGGGCCCCTCCCTACGTATCCCTACTGGGGGATACGGCCGATAAACTCATCTTT. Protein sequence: CALGAPPYVSLLGDTADKLIF.

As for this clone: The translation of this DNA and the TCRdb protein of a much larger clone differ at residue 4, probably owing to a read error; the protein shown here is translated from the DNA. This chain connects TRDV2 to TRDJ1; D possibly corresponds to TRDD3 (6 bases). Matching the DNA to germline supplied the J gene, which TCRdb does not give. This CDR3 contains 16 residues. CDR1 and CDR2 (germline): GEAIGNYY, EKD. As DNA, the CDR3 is TGTGCCTGTGGCACCTTGGGGGCCTACCACACCGATAAACTCATCTTT. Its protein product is CACGTLGAYHTDKLIF.

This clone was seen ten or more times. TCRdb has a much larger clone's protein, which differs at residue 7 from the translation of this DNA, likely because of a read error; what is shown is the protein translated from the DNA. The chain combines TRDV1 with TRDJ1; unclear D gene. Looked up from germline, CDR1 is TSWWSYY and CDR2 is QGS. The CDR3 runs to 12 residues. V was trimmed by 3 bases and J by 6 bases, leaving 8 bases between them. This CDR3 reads CALGDGTYKLIF. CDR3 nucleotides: TGTGCTCTTGGGGATGGGACTTATAAACTCATCTTT.

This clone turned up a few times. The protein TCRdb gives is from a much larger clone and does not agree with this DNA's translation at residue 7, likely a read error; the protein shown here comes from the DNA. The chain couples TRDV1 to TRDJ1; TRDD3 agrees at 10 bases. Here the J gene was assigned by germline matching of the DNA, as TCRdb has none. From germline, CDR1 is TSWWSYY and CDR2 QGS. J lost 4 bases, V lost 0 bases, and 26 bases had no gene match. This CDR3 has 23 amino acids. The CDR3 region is CALGELGYWGIYKGPPGGDKLIF. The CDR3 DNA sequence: TGTGCTCTTGGGGAACTTGGGTACTGGGGGATCTATAAGGGTCCTCCTGGCGGCGATAAACTCATCTTT.

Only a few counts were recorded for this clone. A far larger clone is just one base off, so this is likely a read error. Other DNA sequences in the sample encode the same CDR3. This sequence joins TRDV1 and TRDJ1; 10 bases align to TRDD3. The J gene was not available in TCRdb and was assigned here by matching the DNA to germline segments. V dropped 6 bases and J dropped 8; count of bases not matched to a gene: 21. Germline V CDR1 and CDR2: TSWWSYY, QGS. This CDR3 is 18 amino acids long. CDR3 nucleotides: TGTGCTCTTGGTATTCACGACCATGGGGGGGATACGAACGACAAACTCATCTTT. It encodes CALGIHDHGGDTNDKLIF.

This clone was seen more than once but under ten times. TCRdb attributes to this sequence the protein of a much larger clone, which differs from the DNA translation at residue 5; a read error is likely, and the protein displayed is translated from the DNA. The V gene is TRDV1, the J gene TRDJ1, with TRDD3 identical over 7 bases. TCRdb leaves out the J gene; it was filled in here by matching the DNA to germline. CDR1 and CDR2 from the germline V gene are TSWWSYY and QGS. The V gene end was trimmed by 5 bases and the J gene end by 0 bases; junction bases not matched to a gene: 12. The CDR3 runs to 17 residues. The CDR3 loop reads CALGSSCWGFYTDKLIF. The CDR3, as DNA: TGTGCTCTTGGGAGCTCGTGCTGGGGGTTCTACACCGATAAACTCATCTTT.

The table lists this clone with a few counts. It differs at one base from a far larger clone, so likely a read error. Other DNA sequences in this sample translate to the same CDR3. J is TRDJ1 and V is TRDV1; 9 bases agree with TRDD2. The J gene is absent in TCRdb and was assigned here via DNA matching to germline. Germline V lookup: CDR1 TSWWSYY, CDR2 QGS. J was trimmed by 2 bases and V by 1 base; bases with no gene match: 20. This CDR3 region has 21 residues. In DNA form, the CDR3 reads TGTGCTCTTGGGGAACGCCGGTACCTTCCTACGGGGGTCCACTGTACCGATAAACTCATCTTT. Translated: CALGERRYLPTGVHCTDKLIF.